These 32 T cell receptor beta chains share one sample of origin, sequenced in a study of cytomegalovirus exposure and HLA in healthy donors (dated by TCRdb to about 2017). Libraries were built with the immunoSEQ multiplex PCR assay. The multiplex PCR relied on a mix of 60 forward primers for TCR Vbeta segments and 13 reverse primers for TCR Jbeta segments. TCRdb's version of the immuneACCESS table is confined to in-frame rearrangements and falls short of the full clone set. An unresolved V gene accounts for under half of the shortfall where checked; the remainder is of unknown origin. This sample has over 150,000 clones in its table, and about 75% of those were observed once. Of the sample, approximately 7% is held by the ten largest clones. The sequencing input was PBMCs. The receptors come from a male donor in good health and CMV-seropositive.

The chain's CDR3 is CASSLSGGSDTQYF. The CDR3 coding sequence is TGTGCCAGCAGCTTAAGCGGGGGGTCAGATACGCAGTATTTT. J is TRBJ2-3 and V is TRBV7-3; 8 bases match TRBD2. Germline CDR1 and CDR2: SGHTA and FQGTGA. The CDR3 spans 14 residues. The junction had 1 base not matched to a gene; V was cut back by 1 base and J by 4 bases.

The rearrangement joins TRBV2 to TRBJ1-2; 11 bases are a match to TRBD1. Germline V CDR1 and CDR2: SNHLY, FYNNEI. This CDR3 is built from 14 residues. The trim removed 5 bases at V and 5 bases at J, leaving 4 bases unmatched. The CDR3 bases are TGTGCCAGCAGTACGGACAGGGGGCTGTATGGCTACACCTTC. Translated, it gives CASSTDRGLYGYTF.

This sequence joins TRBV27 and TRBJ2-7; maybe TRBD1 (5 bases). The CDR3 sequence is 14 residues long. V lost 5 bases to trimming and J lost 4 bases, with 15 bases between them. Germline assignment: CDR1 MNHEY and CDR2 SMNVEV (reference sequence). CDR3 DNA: TGTGCCAGCAGTCCTGGGGCAGTCACTTACGAGCAGTACTTC. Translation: CASSPGAVTYEQYF.

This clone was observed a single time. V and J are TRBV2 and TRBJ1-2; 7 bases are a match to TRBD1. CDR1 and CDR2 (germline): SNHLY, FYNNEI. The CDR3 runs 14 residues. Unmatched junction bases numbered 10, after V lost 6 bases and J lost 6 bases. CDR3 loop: CASRNVGQEDGYTF. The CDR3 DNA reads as TGTGCCAGCAGAAACGTTGGACAGGAGGATGGCTACACCTTC.

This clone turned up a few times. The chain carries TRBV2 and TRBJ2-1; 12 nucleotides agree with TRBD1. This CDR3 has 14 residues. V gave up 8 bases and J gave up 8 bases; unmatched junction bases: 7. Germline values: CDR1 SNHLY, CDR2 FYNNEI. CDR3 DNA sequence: TGTGCCAGCGCGGGACAGGGGGCTAGGCATGAGCAGTTCTTC. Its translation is CASAGQGARHEQFF.

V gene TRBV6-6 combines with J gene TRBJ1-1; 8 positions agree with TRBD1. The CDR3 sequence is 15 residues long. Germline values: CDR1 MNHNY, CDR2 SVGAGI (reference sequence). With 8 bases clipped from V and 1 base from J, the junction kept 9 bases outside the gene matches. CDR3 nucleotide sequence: TGTGCCAGCCGCACGCAGGACAGGGCGAACACTGAAGCTTTCTTT. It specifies CASRTQDRANTEAFF.

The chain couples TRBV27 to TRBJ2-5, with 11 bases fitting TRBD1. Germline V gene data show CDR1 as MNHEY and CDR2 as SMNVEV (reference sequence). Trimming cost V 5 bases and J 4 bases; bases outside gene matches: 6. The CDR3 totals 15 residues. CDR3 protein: CASSPRDRGRETQYF. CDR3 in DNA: TGTGCCAGCAGTCCCCGGGACAGGGGGAGAGAGACCCAGTACTTC.

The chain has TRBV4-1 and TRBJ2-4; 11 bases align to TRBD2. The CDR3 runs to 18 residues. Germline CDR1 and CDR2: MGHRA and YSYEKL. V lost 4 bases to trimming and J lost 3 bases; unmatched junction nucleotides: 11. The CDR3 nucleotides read TGCGCCAGCAGCCCCGGATTAGCGGGGGGGCGAAGCAAAAACATTCAGTACTTC. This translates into CASSPGLAGGRSKNIQYF.

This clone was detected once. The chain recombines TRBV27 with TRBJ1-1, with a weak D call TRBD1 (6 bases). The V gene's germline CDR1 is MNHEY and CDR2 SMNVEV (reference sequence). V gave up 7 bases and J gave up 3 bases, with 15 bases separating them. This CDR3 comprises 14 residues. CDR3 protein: CASTPQGRDTEAFF. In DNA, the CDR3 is TGTGCCAGCACCCCGCAGGGGAGGGACACTGAAGCTTTCTTT.

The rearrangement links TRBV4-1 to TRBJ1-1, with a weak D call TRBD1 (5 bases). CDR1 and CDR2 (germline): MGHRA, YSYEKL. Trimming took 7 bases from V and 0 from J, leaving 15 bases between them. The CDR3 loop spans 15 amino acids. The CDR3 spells CASTRAGHMNTEAFF. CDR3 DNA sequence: TGCGCCAGCACCCGGGCCGGACACATGAACACTGAAGCTTTCTTT.

CDR3 amino acids: CASSPGTGVRGTQYF. DNA for the CDR3: TGTGCCAGCAGTCCCGGGACAGGGGTCAGAGGTACGCAGTATTTT. This chain connects TRBV6-1 to TRBJ2-3; the match to TRBD1 covers 10 bases. This CDR3 region has 15 residues. CDR1 and CDR2 from the germline V gene are MNHNS and SASEGT. The V and J ends lost 5 bases and 8 bases, in that order; junction bases with no gene match: 10.

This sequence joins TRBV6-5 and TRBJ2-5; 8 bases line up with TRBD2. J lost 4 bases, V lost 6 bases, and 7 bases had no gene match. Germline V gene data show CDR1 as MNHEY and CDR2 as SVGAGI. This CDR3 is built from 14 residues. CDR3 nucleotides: TGTGCCAGCAGAGCATCGGGGGGGCCAGAGACCCAGTACTTC. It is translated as CASRASGGPETQYF.

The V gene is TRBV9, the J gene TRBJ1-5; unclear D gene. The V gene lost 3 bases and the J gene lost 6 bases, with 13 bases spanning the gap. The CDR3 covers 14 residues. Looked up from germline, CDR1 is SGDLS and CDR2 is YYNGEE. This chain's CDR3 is CASSATLSPQPQHF. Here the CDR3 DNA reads TGTGCCAGCAGCGCGACTCTGAGTCCTCAGCCCCAGCATTTT.

The CDR3 loop is CASSLIPSRGGYTF. The CDR3 nucleotides read TGCGCCAGCAGCTTGATCCCTTCAAGGGGCGGCTACACCTTC. The rearrangement uses TRBV5-1 and TRBJ1-2, with D tentatively TRBD1 (5 bases). The germline V gene encodes CDR1 SGHRS and CDR2 YFSETQ. V was clipped by 1 base and J by 8 bases, with 15 bases between them. CDR3 length: 14 amino acids.

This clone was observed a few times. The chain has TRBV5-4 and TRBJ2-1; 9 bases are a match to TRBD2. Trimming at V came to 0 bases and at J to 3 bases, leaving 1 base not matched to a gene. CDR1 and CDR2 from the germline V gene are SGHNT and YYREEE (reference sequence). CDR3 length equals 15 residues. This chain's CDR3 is CASSLGLAVYNEQFF. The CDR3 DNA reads TGTGCCAGCAGCTTGGGACTAGCGGTCTACAATGAGCAGTTCTTC.

CDR3 residues: CSAMQAYEQYF. Here the CDR3 DNA reads TGCAGTGCTATGCAGGCCTACGAGCAGTACTTC. The chain employs TRBV20-1 and TRBJ2-7; D gene unclear. CDR3 length equals 11 residues. V shed 4 bases and J shed 2 bases, with 6 bases lying between them. Germline V gene data show CDR1 as DFQATT and CDR2 as SNEGSKA (reference sequence).

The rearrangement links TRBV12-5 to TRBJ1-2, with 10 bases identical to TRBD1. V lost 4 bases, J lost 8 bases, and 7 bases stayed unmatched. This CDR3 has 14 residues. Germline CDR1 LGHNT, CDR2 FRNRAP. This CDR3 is CASGSDRGRRGYTF. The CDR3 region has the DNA TGTGCTAGTGGTTCTGACAGGGGGCGACGAGGCTACACCTTC.

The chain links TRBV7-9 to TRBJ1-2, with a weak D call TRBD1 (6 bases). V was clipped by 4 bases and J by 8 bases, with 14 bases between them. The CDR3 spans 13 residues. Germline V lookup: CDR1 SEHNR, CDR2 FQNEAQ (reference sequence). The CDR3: CASSSEEGDGYTF. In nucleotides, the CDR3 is TGTGCCAGCAGCTCAGAAGAGGGGGACGGCTACACCTTC.

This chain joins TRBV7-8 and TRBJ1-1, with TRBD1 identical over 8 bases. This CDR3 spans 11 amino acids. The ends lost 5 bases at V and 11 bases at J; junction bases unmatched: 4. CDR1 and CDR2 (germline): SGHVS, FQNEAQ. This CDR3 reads CASSGRGLAFF. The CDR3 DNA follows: TGTGCCAGCAGCGGCAGGGGGCTCGCTTTCTTT.

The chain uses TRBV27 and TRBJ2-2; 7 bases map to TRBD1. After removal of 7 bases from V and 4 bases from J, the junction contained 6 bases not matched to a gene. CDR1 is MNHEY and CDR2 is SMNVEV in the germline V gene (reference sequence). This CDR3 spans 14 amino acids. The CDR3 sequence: CASKARGSTGELFF. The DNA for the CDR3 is TGTGCCAGCAAAGCCAGGGGGTCCACCGGGGAGCTGTTTTTT.

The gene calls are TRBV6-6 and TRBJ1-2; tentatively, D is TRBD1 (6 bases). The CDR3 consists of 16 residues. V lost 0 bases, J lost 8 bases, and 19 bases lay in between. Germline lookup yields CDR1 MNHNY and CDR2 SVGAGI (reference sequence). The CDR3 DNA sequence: TGTGCCAGCAGTTACTCGATTTTGGGGGCAGGAGAAGGCTACACCTTC. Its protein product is CASSYSILGAGEGYTF.

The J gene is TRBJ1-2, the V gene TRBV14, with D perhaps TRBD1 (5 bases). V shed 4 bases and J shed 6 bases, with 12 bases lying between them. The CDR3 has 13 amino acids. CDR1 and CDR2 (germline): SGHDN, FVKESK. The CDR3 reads CASSPYGGNGYTF. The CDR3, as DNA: TGTGCCAGCAGCCCCTACGGGGGGAATGGCTACACCTTC.

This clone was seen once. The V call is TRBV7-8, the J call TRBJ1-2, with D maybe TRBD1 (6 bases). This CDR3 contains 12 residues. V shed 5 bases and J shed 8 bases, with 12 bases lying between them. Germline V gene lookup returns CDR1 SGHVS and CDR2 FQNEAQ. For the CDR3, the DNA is TGTGCCAGCAGCCCACTCAGGGGAGGCTACACCTTC. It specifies CASSPLRGGYTF.

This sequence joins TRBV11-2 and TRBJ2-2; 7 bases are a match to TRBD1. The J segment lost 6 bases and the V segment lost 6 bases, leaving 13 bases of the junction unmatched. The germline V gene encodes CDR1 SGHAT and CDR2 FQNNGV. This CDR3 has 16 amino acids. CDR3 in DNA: TGTGCCAGCAGTCAACGACAGGGAGTAAAAGCCGGGGAGCTGTTTTTT. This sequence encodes CASSQRQGVKAGELFF.

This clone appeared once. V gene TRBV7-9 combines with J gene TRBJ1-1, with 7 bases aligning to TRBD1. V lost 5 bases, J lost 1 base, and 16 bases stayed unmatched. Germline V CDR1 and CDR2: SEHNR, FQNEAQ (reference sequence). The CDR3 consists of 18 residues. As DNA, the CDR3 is TGTGCCAGCAGCATACCTAGCCGGGACAGCTATAGGAACACTGAAGCTTTCTTT. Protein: CASSIPSRDSYRNTEAFF.

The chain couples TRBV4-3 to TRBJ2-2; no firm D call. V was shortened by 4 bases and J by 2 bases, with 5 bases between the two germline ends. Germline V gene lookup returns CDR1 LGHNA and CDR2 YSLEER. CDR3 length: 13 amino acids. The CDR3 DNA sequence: TGCGCCAGCAGCCGCGAAAACACCGGGGAGCTGTTTTTT. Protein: CASSRENTGELFF.

CDR3 protein: CASSLGWNAEAFF. The CDR3 DNA sequence: TGTGCCAGCAGCCTCGGGTGGAATGCTGAAGCTTTCTTT. The chain is built from TRBV7-6 and TRBJ1-1, with D unresolved. The CDR3 consists of 13 residues. CDR1 is SGHVS, CDR2 FNYEAQ, per germline. With 5 bases removed from V and 6 bases from J, the gap between germline ends came to 13 bases.

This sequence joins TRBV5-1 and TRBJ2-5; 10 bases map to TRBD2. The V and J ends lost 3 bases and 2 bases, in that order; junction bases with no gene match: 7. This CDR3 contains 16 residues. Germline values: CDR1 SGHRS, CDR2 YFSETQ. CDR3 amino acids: CASSSLAGGTQETQYF. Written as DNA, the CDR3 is TGCGCCAGCAGCTCATTAGCGGGGGGCACTCAAGAGACCCAGTACTTC.

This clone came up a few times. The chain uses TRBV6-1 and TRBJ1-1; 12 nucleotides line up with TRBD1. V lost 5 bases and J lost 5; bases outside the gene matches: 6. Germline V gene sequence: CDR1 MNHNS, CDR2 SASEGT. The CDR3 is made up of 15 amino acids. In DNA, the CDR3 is TGTGCCAGCAGTCCAGGGACAGGGGGCGTAACTGAAGCTTTCTTT. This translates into CASSPGTGGVTEAFF.

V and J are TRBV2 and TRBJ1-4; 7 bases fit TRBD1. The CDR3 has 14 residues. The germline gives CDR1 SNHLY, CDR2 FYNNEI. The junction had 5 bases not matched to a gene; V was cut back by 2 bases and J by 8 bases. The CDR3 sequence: CASSERDSWEKLFF. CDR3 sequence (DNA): TGTGCCAGCAGTGAAAGGGACAGCTGGGAAAAACTGTTTTTT.

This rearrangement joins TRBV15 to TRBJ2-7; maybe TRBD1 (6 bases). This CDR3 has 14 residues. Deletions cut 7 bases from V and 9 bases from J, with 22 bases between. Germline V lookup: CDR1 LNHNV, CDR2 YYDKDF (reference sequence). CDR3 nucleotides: TGTGCCACCAACGAACCGGGACACGCTCGTGGGCAGTACTTC. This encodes CATNEPGHARGQYF.

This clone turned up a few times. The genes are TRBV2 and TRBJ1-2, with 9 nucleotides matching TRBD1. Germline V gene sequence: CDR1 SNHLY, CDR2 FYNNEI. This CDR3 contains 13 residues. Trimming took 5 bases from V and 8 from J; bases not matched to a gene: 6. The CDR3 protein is CASSRTGEEGYTF. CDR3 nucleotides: TGTGCCAGCAGTCGGACAGGGGAGGAAGGCTACACCTTC.